Presented here are 6 T cell receptor beta chains from one specimen sequenced in a study of CD8+ T cells in alopecia areata. Treatment defined: oral pan-JAK inhibitor, 5-10 mg twice daily. RNA, once extracted, was reverse transcribed into cDNA for use as the sequencing template. Profiled with immunoSEQ multiplex PCR; TCRdb holds only in-frame clones, not every one. The table has about 220,000 clones, more than 45% seen once. This material consisted of CD4+ T cells sorted from blood, taken at week 4, from a patient treated with tofacitinib. These receptors were taken from a human donor with alopecia areata.

The chain links TRBV11-2 to TRBJ2-3; possibly TRBD1 or TRBD2 for D (5 bases each). Trimming removed 2 bases from V and 4 bases from J, with 16 bases in between. CDR1 is SGHAT and CDR2 is FQNNGV in the germline V gene. There are 16 residues in the CDR3. The CDR3 DNA sequence: TGTGCCAGCAGCTTAAAAAAGGAGAGGGGCCCAGATACGCAGTATTTT. Protein sequence: CASSLKKERGPDTQYF.

The V call is TRBV5-1, the J call TRBJ2-2; 11 nucleotides match TRBD1. CDR3 length: 15 amino acids. Germline-derived CDR1 and CDR2 are SGHRS and YFSETQ. V gave up 4 bases and J gave up 5 bases; unmatched junction bases: 4. CDR3 in amino acids: CASSQWDRGTGELFF. CDR3 nucleotides: TGCGCCAGCAGCCAATGGGACAGGGGGACCGGGGAGCTGTTTTTT.

The chain employs TRBV15 and TRBJ1-2, with D possibly matching TRBD1 (5 bases). Germline assignment: CDR1 LNHNV and CDR2 YYDKDF (reference sequence). This CDR3 spans 14 amino acids. Trimming took 0 bases from V and 8 from J, leaving 13 bases between them. The CDR3 loop reads CATSRDTGHGGYTF. The CDR3 bases are TGTGCCACCAGCAGAGACACTGGACACGGCGGCTACACCTTC.

The genes are TRBV6-1 and TRBJ2-7; 7 bases agree with TRBD1. The CDR3 sequence is 14 residues long. The J segment lost 0 bases and the V segment lost 5 bases, leaving 4 bases of the junction unmatched. The germline V gene encodes CDR1 MNHNS and CDR2 SASEGT. This CDR3 reads CASSSSGGSYEQYF. For the CDR3, the DNA is TGTGCCAGCAGTTCCTCAGGGGGCTCCTACGAGCAGTACTTC.

V gene TRBV30 combines with J gene TRBJ2-7; perhaps TRBD1 as D (6 bases). V shed 2 bases and J shed 3 bases, with 14 bases lying between them. There are 14 residues in the CDR3. Germline values: CDR1 GTSNPN, CDR2 SVGIG (reference sequence). The CDR3 protein is CAWSRQGNYYEQYF. CDR3 DNA: TGTGCCTGGAGTCGGCAGGGGAACTACTACGAGCAGTACTTC.

Notes on this clone: This CDR3 is also generated by other DNA sequences in the sample. V gene TRBV2 combines with J gene TRBJ2-7; D is uncertain. The CDR3 length is 11 residues. The V end was cut by 8 bases, the J end by 3 bases, with 8 bases between. CDR1 is SNHLY, CDR2 FYNNEI, per germline. The CDR3 region is CASVKGYEQYF. The CDR3 DNA reads TGTGCCAGCGTAAAGGGCTACGAGCAGTACTTC.